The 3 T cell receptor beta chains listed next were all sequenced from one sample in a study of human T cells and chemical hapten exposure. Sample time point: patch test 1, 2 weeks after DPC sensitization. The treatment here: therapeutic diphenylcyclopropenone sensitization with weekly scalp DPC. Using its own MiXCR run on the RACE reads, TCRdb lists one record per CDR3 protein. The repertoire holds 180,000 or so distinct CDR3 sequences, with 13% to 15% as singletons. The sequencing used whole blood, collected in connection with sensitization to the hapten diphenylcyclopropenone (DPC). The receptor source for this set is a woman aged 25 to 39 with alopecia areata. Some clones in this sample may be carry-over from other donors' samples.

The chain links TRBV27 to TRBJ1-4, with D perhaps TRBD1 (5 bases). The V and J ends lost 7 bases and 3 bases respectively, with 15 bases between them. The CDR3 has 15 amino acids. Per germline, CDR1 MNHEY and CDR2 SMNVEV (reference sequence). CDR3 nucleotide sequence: TGTGCCAGCACTGACCGGGGGTCGGCTAATGAAAAACTGTTTTTT. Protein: CASTDRGSANEKLFF.

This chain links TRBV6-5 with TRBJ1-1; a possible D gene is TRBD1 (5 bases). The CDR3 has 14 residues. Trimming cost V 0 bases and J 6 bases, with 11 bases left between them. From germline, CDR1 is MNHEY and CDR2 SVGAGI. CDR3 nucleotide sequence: TGTGCCAGCAGTTACTCGACGCCCAGGGCTGAAGCTTTCTTT. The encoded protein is CASSYSTPRAEAFF.

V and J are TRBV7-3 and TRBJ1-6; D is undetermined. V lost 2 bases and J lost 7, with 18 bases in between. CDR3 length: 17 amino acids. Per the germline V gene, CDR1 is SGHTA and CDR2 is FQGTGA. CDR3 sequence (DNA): TGTGCCAGCAGCTTACAATGGGCGCGAGGGATAAATTCACCCCTCCACTTT. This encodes CASSLQWARGINSPLHF.